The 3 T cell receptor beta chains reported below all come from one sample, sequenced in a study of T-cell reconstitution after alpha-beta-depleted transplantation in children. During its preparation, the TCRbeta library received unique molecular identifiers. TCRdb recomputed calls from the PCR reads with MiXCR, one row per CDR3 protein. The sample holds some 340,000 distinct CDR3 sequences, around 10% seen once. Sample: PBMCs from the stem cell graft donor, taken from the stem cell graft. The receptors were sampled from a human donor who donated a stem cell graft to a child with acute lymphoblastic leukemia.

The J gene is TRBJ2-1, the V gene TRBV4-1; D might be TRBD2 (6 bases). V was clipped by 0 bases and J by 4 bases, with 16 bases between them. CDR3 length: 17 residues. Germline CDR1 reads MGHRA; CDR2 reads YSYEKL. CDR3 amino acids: CASSQDSPSVGYNEQFF. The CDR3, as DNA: TGCGCCAGCAGCCAAGATAGTCCTAGCGTAGGGTACAATGAGCAGTTCTTC.

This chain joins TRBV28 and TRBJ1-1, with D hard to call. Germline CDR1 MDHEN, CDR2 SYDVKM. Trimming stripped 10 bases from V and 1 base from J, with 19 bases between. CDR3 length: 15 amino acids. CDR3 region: CATRPEGGKNTEAFF. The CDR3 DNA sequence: TGTGCCACCCGGCCGGAGGGAGGGAAGAACACTGAAGCTTTCTTT.

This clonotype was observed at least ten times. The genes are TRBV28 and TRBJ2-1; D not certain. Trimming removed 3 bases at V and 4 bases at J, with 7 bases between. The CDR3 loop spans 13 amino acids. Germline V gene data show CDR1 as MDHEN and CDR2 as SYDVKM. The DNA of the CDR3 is TGTGCCAGCAGTTTTGTGGGGTACAATGAGCAGTTCTTC. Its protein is CASSFVGYNEQFF. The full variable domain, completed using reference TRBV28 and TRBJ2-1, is DVKVTQSSRYLVKRTGEKVFLECVQDMDHENMFWYRQDPGLGLRLIYFSYDVKMKEKGDIPEGYSVSREKKERFSLILESASTNQTSMYLCASSFVGYNEQFFGPGTRLTVL.